This TCR beta chain was obtained from a study of OX40 agonist ivuxolimab in advanced cancers. The sample holds a few counts of this clone. A junction boundary mismatches the germline segment, possibly from a read error. Method: immunoSEQ multiplex PCR; TCRdb's copy keeps in-frame clones and lacks some. The sample has 45,000 to 60,000 clones, 84% seen once. The CDR3 is made up of 12 amino acids. Germline lookup yields CDR1 LNHDA and CDR2 SQIVND (reference sequence). This TCR was recovered from an adult with an advanced solid tumor such as melanoma, head and neck, liver or kidney cancer. The specimen comprised CD4+ or CD8+ T cells sorted from blood, sampled in a trial of the OX40 agonist ivuxolimab. J is TRBJ1-1 and V is TRBV19; TRBD1 matches 8 bases. As DNA, the CDR3 is TGCGGGTCCGGGACAGGGAACACTGAAGCTTTCTTT. This gives the protein CGSGTGNTEAFF.